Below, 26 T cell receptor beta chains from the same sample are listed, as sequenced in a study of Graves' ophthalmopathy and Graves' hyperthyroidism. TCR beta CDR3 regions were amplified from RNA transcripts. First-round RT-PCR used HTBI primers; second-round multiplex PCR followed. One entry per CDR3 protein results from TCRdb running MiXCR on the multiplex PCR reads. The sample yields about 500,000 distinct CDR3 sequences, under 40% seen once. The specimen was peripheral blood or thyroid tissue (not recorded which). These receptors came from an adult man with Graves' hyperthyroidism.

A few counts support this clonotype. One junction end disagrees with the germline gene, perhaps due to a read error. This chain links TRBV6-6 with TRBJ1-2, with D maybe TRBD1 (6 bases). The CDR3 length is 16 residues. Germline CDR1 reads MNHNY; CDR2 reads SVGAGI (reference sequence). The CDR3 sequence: CAISGGGSRPGDGYTF. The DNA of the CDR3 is TGTGCCATCAGTGGGGGGGGCTCCCGACCAGGAGATGGCTACACCTTC.

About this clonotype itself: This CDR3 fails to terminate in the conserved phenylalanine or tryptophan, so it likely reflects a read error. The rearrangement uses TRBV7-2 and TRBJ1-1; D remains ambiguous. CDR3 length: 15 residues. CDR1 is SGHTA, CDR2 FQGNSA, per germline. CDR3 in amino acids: CASSQEIVRDTGAFL. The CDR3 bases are TGTGCCAGCAGCCAAGAGATCGTGAGAGACACTGGAGCTTTCCTT.

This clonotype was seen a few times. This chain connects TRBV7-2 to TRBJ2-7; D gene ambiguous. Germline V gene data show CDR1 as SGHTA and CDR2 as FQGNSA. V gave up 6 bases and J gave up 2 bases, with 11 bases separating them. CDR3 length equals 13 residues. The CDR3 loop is CASSPTETYEQYF. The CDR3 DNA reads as TGTGCCAGCAGTCCGACGGAGACCTACGAGCAGTACTTC.

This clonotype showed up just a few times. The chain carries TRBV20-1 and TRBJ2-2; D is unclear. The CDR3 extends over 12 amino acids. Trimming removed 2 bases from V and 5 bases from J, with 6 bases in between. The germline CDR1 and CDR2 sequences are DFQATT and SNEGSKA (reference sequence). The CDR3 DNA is TGCAGTGCTAGACGACCGACCGGGGAGCTGTTTTTT. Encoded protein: CSARRPTGELFF.

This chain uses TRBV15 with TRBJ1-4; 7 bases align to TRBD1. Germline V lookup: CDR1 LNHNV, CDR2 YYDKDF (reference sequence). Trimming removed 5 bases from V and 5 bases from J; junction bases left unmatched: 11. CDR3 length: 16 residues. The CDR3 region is CATSDTAGTANEKLFF. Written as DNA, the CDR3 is TGTGCCACCAGCGATACCGCCGGGACAGCGAATGAAAAACTGTTTTTT. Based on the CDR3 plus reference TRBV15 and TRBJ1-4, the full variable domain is DAMVIQNPRYQVTQFGKPVTLSCSQTLNHNVMYWYQQKSSQAPKLLFHYYDKDFNNEADTPDNFQSRRPNTSFCFLDIRSPGLGDTAMYLCATSDTAGTANEKLFFGSGTQLSVL.

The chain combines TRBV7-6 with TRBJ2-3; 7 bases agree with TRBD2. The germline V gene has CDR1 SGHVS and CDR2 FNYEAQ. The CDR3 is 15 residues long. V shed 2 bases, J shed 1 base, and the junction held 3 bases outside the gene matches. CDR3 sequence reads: CASSLHGLGTDTQYF. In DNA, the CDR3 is TGTGCCAGCAGCTTACACGGACTAGGCACAGATACGCAGTATTTT.

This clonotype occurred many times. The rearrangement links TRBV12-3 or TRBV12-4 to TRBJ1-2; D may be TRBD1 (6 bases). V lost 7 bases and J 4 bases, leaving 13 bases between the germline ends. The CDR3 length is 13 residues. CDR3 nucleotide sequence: TGTGCCAGCACCTTAGGGGGGAGCTATGGCTACACCTTC. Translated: CASTLGGSYGYTF.

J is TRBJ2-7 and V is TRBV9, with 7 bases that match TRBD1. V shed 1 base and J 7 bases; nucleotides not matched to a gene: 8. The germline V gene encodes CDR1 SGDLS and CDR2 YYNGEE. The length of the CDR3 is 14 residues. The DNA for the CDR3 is TGTGCCAGCAGCGTATTCGACACGACAGGGGAGCAGTACTTC. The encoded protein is CASSVFDTTGEQYF.

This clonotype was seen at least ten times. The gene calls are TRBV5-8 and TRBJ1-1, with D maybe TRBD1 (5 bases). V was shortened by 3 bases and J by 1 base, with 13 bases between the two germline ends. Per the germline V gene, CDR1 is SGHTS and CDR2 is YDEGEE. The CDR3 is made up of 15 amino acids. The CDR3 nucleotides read TGTGCCAGCAGCTCCCCCAGGGCCTCGAACACTGAAGCTTTCTTT. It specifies CASSSPRASNTEAFF. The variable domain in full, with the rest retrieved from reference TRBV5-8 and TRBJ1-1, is EAGVTQSPTHLIKTRGQQATLRCSPISGHTSVYWYQQALGLGLQFLLWYDEGEERNRGNFPPRFSGRQFPNYSSELNVNALELEDSALYLCASSSPRASNTEAFFGQGTRLTVV.

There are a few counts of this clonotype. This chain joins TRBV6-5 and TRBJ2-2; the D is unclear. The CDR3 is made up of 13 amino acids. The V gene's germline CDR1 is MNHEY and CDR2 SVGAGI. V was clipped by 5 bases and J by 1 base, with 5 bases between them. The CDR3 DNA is TGTGCCAGCAGTAAAATGAACACCGGGGAGCTGTTTTTT. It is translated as CASSKMNTGELFF.

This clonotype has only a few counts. The CDR3 reads CASSLKGTSGIPRETQYF. The CDR3 DNA sequence: TGTGCCAGCAGTTTGAAGGGGACTAGCGGGATACCCCGGGAGACCCAGTACTTC. The rearrangement links TRBV27 to TRBJ2-5; TRBD2 matches 13 bases. The CDR3 has 18 amino acids. The V gene's germline CDR1 is MNHEY and CDR2 SMNVEV (reference sequence). V was pared by 3 bases and J by 5 bases, with 12 bases of the junction left unmatched.

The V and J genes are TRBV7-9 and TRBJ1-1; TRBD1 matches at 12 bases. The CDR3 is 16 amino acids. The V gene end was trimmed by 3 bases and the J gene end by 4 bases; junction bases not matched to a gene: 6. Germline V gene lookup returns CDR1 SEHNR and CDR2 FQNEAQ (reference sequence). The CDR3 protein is CASSFRDRGRFTEAFF. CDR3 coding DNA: TGTGCCAGCAGCTTCCGGGACAGGGGGCGGTTCACTGAAGCTTTCTTT.

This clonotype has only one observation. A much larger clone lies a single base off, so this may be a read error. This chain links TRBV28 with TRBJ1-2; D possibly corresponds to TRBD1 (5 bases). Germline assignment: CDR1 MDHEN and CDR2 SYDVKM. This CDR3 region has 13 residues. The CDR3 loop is CASSWGGNYGHTF. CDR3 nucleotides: TGTGCCAGCAGTTGGGGCGGCAACTATGGCCACACCTTC.

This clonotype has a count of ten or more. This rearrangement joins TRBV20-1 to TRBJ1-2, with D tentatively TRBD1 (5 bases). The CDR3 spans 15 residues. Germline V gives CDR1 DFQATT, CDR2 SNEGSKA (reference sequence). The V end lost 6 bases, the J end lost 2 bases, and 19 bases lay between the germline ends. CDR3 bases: TGCAGTGCCATTCAGGGCCCAGGGACCAACTATGGCTACACCTTC. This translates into CSAIQGPGTNYGYTF.

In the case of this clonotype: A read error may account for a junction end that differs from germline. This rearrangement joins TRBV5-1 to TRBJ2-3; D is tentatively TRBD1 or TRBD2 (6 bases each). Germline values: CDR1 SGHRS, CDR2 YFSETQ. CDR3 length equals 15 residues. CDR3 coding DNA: TGTGCCAGCAGGGGTGGAGGGACTCGCACAGATACGCAGTATTTT. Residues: CASRGGGTRTDTQYF.

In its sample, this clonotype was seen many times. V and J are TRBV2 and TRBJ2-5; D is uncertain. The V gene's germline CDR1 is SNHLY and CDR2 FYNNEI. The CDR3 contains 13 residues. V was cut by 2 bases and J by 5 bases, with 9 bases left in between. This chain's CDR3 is CASSESGYETQYF. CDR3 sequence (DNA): TGTGCCAGCAGTGAATCAGGTTACGAGACCCAGTACTTC.

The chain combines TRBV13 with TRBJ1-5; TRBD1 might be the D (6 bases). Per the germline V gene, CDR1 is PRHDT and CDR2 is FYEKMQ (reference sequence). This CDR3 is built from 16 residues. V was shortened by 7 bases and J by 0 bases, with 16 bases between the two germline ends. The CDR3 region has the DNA TGTGCCAGCACTTGGCGGGGGGGGCCTAGCAATCAGCCCCAGCATTTT. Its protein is CASTWRGGPSNQPQHF. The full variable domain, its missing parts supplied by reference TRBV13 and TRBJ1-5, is AAGVIQSPRHLIKEKRETATLKCYPIPRHDTVYWYQQGPGQDPQFLISFYEKMQSDKGSIPDRFSAQQFSDYHSELNMSSLELGDSALYFCASTWRGGPSNQPQHFGDGTRLSIL.

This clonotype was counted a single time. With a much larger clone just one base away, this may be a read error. The DNA of the CDR3 is TGTGCCAGCGCCTCGGGACAGTATGTTTCCTATAATTCACCCCCCCACTTT. Its translation: CASASGQYVSYNSPPHF. V usage is TRBV10-3 and J usage is TRBJ1-6, with 7 bases matching TRBD1. CDR3 length: 17 amino acids. CDR1 is ENHRY and CDR2 is SYGVKD in the germline V gene.

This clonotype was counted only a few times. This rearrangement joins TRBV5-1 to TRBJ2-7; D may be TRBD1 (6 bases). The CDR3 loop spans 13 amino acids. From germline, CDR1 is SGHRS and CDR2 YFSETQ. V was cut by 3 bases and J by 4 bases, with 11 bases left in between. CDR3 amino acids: CASSWQQGYEQYF. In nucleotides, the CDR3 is TGCGCCAGCAGCTGGCAACAGGGTTACGAGCAGTACTTC.

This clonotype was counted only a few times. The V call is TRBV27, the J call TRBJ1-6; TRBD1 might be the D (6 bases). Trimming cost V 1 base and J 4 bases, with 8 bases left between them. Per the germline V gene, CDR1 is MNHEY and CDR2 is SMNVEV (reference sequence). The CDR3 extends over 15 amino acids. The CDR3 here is CASSLYQGYNSPLHF. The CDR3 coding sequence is TGTGCCAGCAGTTTATACCAGGGGTATAATTCACCCCTCCACTTT.

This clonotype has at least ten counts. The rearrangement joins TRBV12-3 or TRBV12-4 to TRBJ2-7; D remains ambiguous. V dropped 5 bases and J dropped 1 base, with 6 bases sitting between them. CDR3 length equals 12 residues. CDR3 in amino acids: CASSQLSYEQYF. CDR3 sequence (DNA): TGTGCCAGCAGTCAGCTTTCCTACGAGCAGTACTTC.

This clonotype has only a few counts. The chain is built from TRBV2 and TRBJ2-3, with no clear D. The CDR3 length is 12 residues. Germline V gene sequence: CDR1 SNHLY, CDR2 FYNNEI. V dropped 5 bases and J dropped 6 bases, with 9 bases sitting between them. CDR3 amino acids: CASSRIWDTQYF. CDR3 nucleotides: TGTGCCAGCAGTCGAATCTGGGATACGCAGTATTTT. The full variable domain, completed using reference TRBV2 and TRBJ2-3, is EPEVTQTPSHQVTQMGQEVILRCVPISNHLYFYWYRQILGQKVEFLVSFYNNEISEKSEIFDDQFSVERPDGSNFTLKIRSTKLEDSAMYFCASSRIWDTQYFGPGTRLTVL.

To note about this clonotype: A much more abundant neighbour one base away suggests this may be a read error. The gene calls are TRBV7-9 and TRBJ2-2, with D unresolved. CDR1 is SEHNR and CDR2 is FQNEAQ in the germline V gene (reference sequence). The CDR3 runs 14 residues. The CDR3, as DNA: TGTGCCAGCGGCTTATTAGGGAACACCGGGGAGCTGTTTTTT. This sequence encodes CASGLLGNTGELFF.

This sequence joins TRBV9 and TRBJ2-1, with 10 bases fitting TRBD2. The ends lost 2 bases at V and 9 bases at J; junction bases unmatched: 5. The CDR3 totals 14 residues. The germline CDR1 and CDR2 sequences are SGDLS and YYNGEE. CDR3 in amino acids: CASSVLAGAVEQFF. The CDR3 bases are TGTGCCAGCAGCGTCCTAGCGGGAGCGGTTGAGCAGTTCTTC.

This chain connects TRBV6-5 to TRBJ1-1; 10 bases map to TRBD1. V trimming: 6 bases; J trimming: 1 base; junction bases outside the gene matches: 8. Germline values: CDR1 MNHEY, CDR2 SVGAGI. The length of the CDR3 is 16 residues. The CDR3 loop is CASRPPGQGKNTEAFF. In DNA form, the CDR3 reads TGTGCCAGCAGGCCACCGGGACAGGGGAAGAACACTGAAGCTTTCTTT.

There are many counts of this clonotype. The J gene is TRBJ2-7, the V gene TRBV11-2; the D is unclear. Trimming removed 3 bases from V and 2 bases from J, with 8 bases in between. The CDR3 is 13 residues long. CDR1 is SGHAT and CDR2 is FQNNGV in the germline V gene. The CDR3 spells CASSFPWAYEQYF. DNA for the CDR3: TGTGCCAGCAGCTTCCCCTGGGCCTACGAGCAGTACTTC.